Listed here are 27 T cell receptor beta chains from one sample, sequenced in a study of cytomegalovirus exposure and HLA in healthy donors. Vbeta (60) and Jbeta (13) primers were used in the PCR. Profiling relied on immunoSEQ multiplex PCR, and the TCRdb table lists in-frame clones only, not all of them. The sample has about 120,000 clones, 65% to 80% seen once. The specimen was PBMCs. These TCRs come from a man between 60 and 75 years old in good health and CMV-seropositive.

The chain recombines TRBV28 with TRBJ1-4, with 10 bases fitting TRBD1. V lost 6 bases to trimming and J lost 4 bases; unmatched junction nucleotides: 8. There are 16 residues in the CDR3. Germline CDR1 MDHEN, CDR2 SYDVKM. CDR3 amino acids: CASRFGQGGFNEKLFF. DNA for the CDR3: TGTGCCAGCAGATTCGGACAGGGGGGGTTTAATGAAAAACTGTTTTTT.

This clone was seen only a few times. The gene calls are TRBV10-3 and TRBJ2-2; TRBD1 agrees at 10 bases. The CDR3 is 14 residues long. Germline values: CDR1 ENHRY, CDR2 SYGVKD. V was pared by 7 bases and J by 6 bases, with 5 bases of the junction left unmatched. In DNA, the CDR3 is TGTGCCATCACTGACAGGGGGCAGGCCGGGGAGCTGTTTTTT. Translation gives CAITDRGQAGELFF.

This CDR3 reads CASSPGGGETQYF. CDR3 nucleotide sequence: TGTGCCAGCAGCCCAGGTGGAGGTGAGACCCAGTACTTC. The rearrangement joins TRBV5-6 to TRBJ2-5, with TRBD2 as a possible D gene (5 bases). Per germline, CDR1 SGHDT and CDR2 YYEEEE. The CDR3 totals 13 residues. The germline V and J ends were trimmed by 4 bases and 5 bases, with 12 bases remaining between them.

This clone was seen only a few times. J is TRBJ1-2 and V is TRBV30; TRBD1 aligns across 8 bases. The CDR3 totals 13 residues. With 0 bases clipped from V and 6 bases from J, the junction kept 3 bases outside the gene matches. Germline CDR1 GTSNPN, CDR2 SVGIG (reference sequence). CDR3 bases: TGTGCCTGGAGTGTTTCAGGGGGCAATGGCTACACCTTC. It yields the protein CAWSVSGGNGYTF.

The DNA of the CDR3 is TGTGCCAGCTCACCACCCAGCGGTGGTAGCAATCAGCCCCAGCATTTT. Its protein is CASSPPSGGSNQPQHF. This sequence joins TRBV18 and TRBJ1-5; no definite D call. The CDR3 is made up of 16 amino acids. Trimming took off 0 bases at V and 0 bases at J, with 9 bases between the two ends. Per germline, CDR1 KGHSH and CDR2 LQKENI. Full variable domain (rest looked up from reference TRBV18 and TRBJ1-5): NAGVMQNPRHLVRRRGQEARLRCSPMKGHSHVYWYRQLPEEGLKFMVYLQKENIIDESGMPKERFSAEFPKEGPSILRIQQVVRGDSAAYFCASSPPSGGSNQPQHFGDGTRLSIL.

The chain carries TRBV19 and TRBJ2-2; 7 nucleotides align to TRBD1. CDR3 length: 15 residues. CDR1 and CDR2 (germline): LNHDA, SQIVND (reference sequence). With 7 bases clipped from V and 5 bases from J, the junction kept 10 bases outside the gene matches. The CDR3 DNA sequence: TGTGCCAGTACCGATCCGGGACAGAGAACCGGGGAGCTGTTTTTT. Translating gives CASTDPGQRTGELFF. The complete variable domain, with remaining parts taken from reference TRBV19 and TRBJ2-2, reads DGGITQSPKYLFRKEGQNVTLSCEQNLNHDAMYWYRQDPGQGLRLIYYSQIVNDFQKGDIAEGYSVSREKKESFPLTVTSAQKNPTAFYLCASTDPGQRTGELFFGEGSRLTVL.

The V call is TRBV30, the J call TRBJ2-1; D gene uncertain. The germline V gene encodes CDR1 GTSNPN and CDR2 SVGIG (reference sequence). The V end lost 2 bases, the J end lost 8 bases, and 13 bases lay between the germline ends. This CDR3 is 13 amino acids long. The CDR3 loop reads CAWSTQVYHEQFF. In DNA form, the CDR3 reads TGTGCCTGGAGTACCCAGGTTTACCATGAGCAGTTCTTC.

This clone has a handful of counts. The gene calls are TRBV5-1 and TRBJ1-2, with TRBD1 matching 7 bases. The V gene's germline CDR1 is SGHRS and CDR2 YFSETQ. This CDR3 contains 14 residues. The trim removed 0 bases at V and 7 bases at J, leaving 6 bases unmatched. The CDR3 protein is CASSLEDRVAGYTF. CDR3 nucleotides: TGCGCCAGCAGCTTGGAAGACAGGGTGGCTGGCTACACCTTC. Full variable domain (remainder filled in from reference TRBV5-1 and TRBJ1-2): KAGVTQTPRYLIKTRGQQVTLSCSPISGHRSVSWYQQTPGQGLQFLFEYFSETQRNKGNFPGRFSGRQFSNSRSEMNVSTLELGDSALYLCASSLEDRVAGYTFGSGTRLTVV.

The CDR3 reads CASSSMGQSSYEQYF. The DNA of the CDR3 is TGTGCCAGCAGCTCGATGGGACAGAGCTCCTACGAGCAGTACTTC. This chain joins TRBV13 and TRBJ2-7, with 7 nucleotides matching TRBD1. With 4 bases clipped from V and 0 bases from J, the junction kept 6 bases outside the gene matches. The CDR3 is 15 residues long. Germline lookup yields CDR1 PRHDT and CDR2 FYEKMQ (reference sequence).

In its sample, this clone was seen a few times. V is TRBV5-1 and J is TRBJ2-5; 7 bases map to TRBD1. The end of the DNA is better explained by TRBJ2-7, so the J call may be wrong. CDR1 is SGHRS and CDR2 is YFSETQ in the germline V gene. This CDR3 has 15 residues. The CDR3, as DNA: TGCGCCAGCAGCTTGGGTCAGGGGGTGGCCTACGAGCAGTACTTC. It yields the protein CASSLGQGVAYEQYF.

The table lists this clone with a count of one. The V gene is TRBV7-9, the J gene TRBJ1-5, with 10 nucleotides matching TRBD1. Germline V CDR1 and CDR2: SEHNR, FQNEAQ (reference sequence). V shed 5 bases and J 1 base; nucleotides not matched to a gene: 8. The CDR3 consists of 17 residues. CDR3 nucleotides: TGTGCCAGCAGCAGAAGGGACAGGGGAGGGAGCAATCAGCCCCAGCATTTT. Amino acids: CASSRRDRGGSNQPQHF.

V is TRBV6-5 and J is TRBJ1-1, with 8 bases that match TRBD1. V was pared by 8 bases and J by 10 bases, with 15 bases of the junction left unmatched. There are 14 residues in the CDR3. Germline V lookup: CDR1 MNHEY, CDR2 SVGAGI. This chain's CDR3 is CASHTDRAIGGAFF. CDR3 nucleotide sequence: TGTGCCAGCCACACGGACAGGGCAATTGGAGGAGCTTTCTTT.

This rearrangement joins TRBV5-4 to TRBJ1-6; a weak D match, TRBD1 (6 bases). In germline, CDR1 is SGHNT, CDR2 YYREEE (reference sequence). This CDR3 is built from 15 residues. Trimming took 0 bases from V and 8 from J, leaving 12 bases between them. The CDR3 loop is CASSLGGQTDSPLHF. The DNA of the CDR3 is TGTGCCAGCAGCTTGGGGGGGCAGACGGATTCACCCCTCCACTTT.

This chain uses TRBV9 with TRBJ2-5; 12 bases are shared with TRBD2. CDR1 is SGDLS, CDR2 YYNGEE, per germline. J was trimmed by 5 bases and V by 3 bases; bases with no gene match: 2. This CDR3 has 14 residues. In nucleotides, the CDR3 is TGTGCCAGCAGCGGGGGACTAGCGGGCGAGACCCAGTACTTC. Translation gives CASSGGLAGETQYF.

The rearrangement joins TRBV7-2 to TRBJ2-1; 16 nucleotides match TRBD2. The CDR3 extends over 17 amino acids. Germline CDR1 and CDR2: SGHTA and FQGNSA. The junction had 8 bases not matched to a gene; V was cut back by 9 bases and J by 3 bases. CDR3 protein: CARGGTSGGAYYNEQFF. The CDR3 DNA follows: TGTGCCAGGGGCGGGACTAGCGGGGGGGCCTACTACAATGAGCAGTTCTTC.

The rearrangement joins TRBV5-1 to TRBJ2-3; 9 nucleotides align to TRBD1. The CDR3 has 17 residues. After removal of 5 bases from V and 3 bases from J, the junction contained 13 bases not matched to a gene. Germline loops: CDR1 SGHRS, CDR2 YFSETQ. In nucleotides, the CDR3 is TGCGCCAGCAGAAGGACAGGGGAGGGCAGGTTGACAGATACGCAGTATTTT. Translating it yields CASRRTGEGRLTDTQYF.

This clone has only one observation. The chain combines TRBV5-1 with TRBJ2-7; D is possibly TRBD1 (6 bases). There are 13 residues in the CDR3. Per the germline V gene, CDR1 is SGHRS and CDR2 is YFSETQ. V shed 4 bases and J shed 2 bases, with 10 bases lying between them. In nucleotides, the CDR3 is TGCGCCAGCAGCGGTGACAGGACCTACGAGCAGTACTTC. Its translation is CASSGDRTYEQYF.

The chain employs TRBV6-4 and TRBJ2-7; TRBD2 matches 14 bases. V lost 8 bases to trimming and J lost 7 bases; unmatched junction nucleotides: 7. Germline V gene lookup returns CDR1 MRHNA and CDR2 SNTAGT. CDR3 length equals 14 residues. CDR3 in amino acids: CASHIGLAGGEQYF. The CDR3 region has the DNA TGTGCCAGCCACATCGGACTAGCGGGAGGAGAGCAGTACTTC.

J is TRBJ2-7 and V is TRBV18; 14 nucleotides match TRBD2. In germline, CDR1 is KGHSH, CDR2 LQKENI. The trim removed 4 bases at V and 5 bases at J, leaving 7 bases unmatched. This CDR3 contains 16 residues. The CDR3 spells CASSRGLAGAADEQYF. In DNA form, the CDR3 reads TGTGCCAGCTCACGGGGACTAGCGGGGGCCGCGGACGAGCAGTACTTC.

The rearrangement joins TRBV2 to TRBJ1-3; 12 bases are shared with TRBD1. The ends lost 9 bases at V and 7 bases at J; junction bases unmatched: 10. The CDR3 sequence is 15 residues long. Germline-derived CDR1 and CDR2 are SNHLY and FYNNEI. The DNA for the CDR3 is TGTGCCAGTACCGGGACAGGGGGCAGTTGGAACACCATATATTTT. This sequence encodes CASTGTGGSWNTIYF.

The DNA of the CDR3 is TGTGCCAGCAGCTTAGGGACAGTGAACACTGAAGCTTTCTTT. Residues: CASSLGTVNTEAFF. J is TRBJ1-1 and V is TRBV7-9, with D possibly TRBD1 on 6 matching bases. The length of the CDR3 is 14 residues. Looked up from germline, CDR1 is SEHNR and CDR2 is FQNEAQ (reference sequence). V lost 1 base, J lost 0 bases, and 6 bases lay in between. The full variable domain, with the rest looked up from reference TRBV7-9 and TRBJ1-1, is DTGVSQNPRHKITKRGQNVTFRCDPISEHNRLYWYRQTLGQGPEFLTYFQNEAQLEKSRLLSDRFSAERPKGSFSTLEIQRTEQGDSAMYLCASSLGTVNTEAFFGQGTRLTVV.

The V and J genes are TRBV15 and TRBJ2-1, with TRBD2 as a possible D gene (5 bases). V lost 0 bases and J lost 6, with 12 bases in between. The CDR3 length is 15 residues. The germline CDR1 and CDR2 sequences are LNHNV and YYDKDF (reference sequence). The CDR3 bases are TGTGCCACCAGCAGAGAGATAGGACTCCTCAATGAGCAGTTCTTC. Its protein is CATSREIGLLNEQFF.

The chain couples TRBV7-9 to TRBJ2-7; 15 bases line up with TRBD2. Germline V gene sequence: CDR1 SEHNR, CDR2 FQNEAQ (reference sequence). The CDR3 runs to 18 residues. The V gene end was trimmed by 2 bases and the J gene end by 5 bases; junction bases not matched to a gene: 10. This CDR3 is CASSLRTSGRAGRDEQYF. Written as DNA, the CDR3 is TGTGCCAGCAGCTTACGGACTAGCGGGAGGGCCGGTCGGGACGAGCAGTACTTC.

As for this clone: One end of the junction does not line up with germline, which may come from a read error. The V call is TRBV7-9, the J call TRBJ2-5; 12 bases map to TRBD2. There are 16 residues in the CDR3. Per germline, CDR1 SEHNR and CDR2 FQNEAQ (reference sequence). Here the CDR3 reads CASSLVLGLTSGGMDF. CDR3 nucleotide sequence: TGTGCCAGCAGCTTAGTTTTGGGTCTGACTAGCGGGGGTATGGACTTC.

This clone appeared a single time. This rearrangement joins TRBV5-8 to TRBJ1-1; 9 bases match TRBD1. Germline CDR1 is SGHTS and CDR2 is YDEGEE. The CDR3 runs 11 residues. Losses at the gene ends were 6 bases for V and 11 bases for J; bases not matched to a gene: 5. CDR3 amino acids: CASIRQGEAFF. CDR3 DNA: TGTGCCAGCATCCGACAGGGGGAGGCTTTCTTT.

The chain employs TRBV5-4 and TRBJ2-5; TRBD1 agrees at 7 bases. Germline lookup yields CDR1 SGHNT and CDR2 YYREEE (reference sequence). J lost 5 bases, V lost 3 bases, and 7 bases had no gene match. The CDR3 loop spans 14 amino acids. The CDR3 is CASSWRGGPETQYF. In DNA, the CDR3 is TGTGCCAGCAGCTGGCGAGGGGGCCCGGAGACCCAGTACTTC.

The chain recombines TRBV6-4 with TRBJ2-2; 13 bases fit TRBD2. V was pared by 8 bases and J by 3 bases, with 12 bases of the junction left unmatched. Per germline, CDR1 MRHNA and CDR2 SNTAGT. This CDR3 is 18 amino acids long. The CDR3, as DNA: TGTGCCAGCGACTGTAGGACTAGCGGGAGTAAGGACACCGGGGAGCTGTTTTTT. Amino acid sequence: CASDCRTSGSKDTGELFF.